The rows below give T cell receptor beta chains drawn from one sample of a study of OX40 agonist ivuxolimab in advanced cancers. Using immunoSEQ multiplex PCR, the repertoire was profiled, and TCRdb retains in-frame clones only, with some absent. The sample lists over 25,000 clones; over 60% were seen once. Source: CD4+ or CD8+ T cells sorted from blood, taken in a trial of the OX40 agonist ivuxolimab. These receptors all come from an adult with an advanced solid tumor such as melanoma, head and neck, liver or kidney cancer. The CDR3 runs from the conserved cysteine through the conserved F or W. The D gene is left open where the match is weak. Clone size is stated in some rows and not others, as once, few, many or a class when expanded.

-,TRBV10-3,-,TRBJ2-6,TGTGCCATCAGTGAGTGGAGTACCTCTGGGGCCAACGTCCTGACTTTC,CAISEWSTSGANVLTF
-,TRBV5-1,-,TRBJ2-3,TGCGCCAGCAGCGTACAGGCTACTAGCACAGATACGCAGTATTTT,CASSVQATSTDTQYF
-,TRBV11-2,-,TRBJ2-2,TGTGCCAGCAGCTTGTCTAGCACCGGGGAGCTGTTTTTT,CASSLSSTGELFF
-,TRBV29-1,TRBD1,TRBJ1-1,TGCAGCGTTGATGGGACAGTGAACACTGAAGCTTTCTTT,CSVDGTVNTEAFF
few,TRBV5-4,-,TRBJ2-7,TGTGCCAGCAGTTTACGGACGGGGGCCTCCTACGAGCAGTACTTC,CASSLRTGASYEQYF
-,TRBV27,TRBD1,TRBJ2-7,TGTGCCAGCAGACCTGGGACAGGGGGAGAGAACGAGCAGTACTTC,CASRPGTGGENEQYF
few,TRBV7-2,-,TRBJ2-3,TGTGCCAGCAGCCGCAGGGTTACAGATACGCAGTATTTT,CASSRRVTDTQYF
-,TRBV7-9,-,TRBJ2-2,TGTGCCAGCAGCTTACCGACAGCTCCCGGGGAGCTGTTTTTT,CASSLPTAPGELFF
-,TRBV9,TRBD1,TRBJ2-1,TGTGCCAGCAGCGTAGAGTTTGGGACAGGGAACTACAATGAGCAGTTCTTC,CASSVEFGTGNYNEQFF
-,TRBV4-1,TRBD1,TRBJ1-5,TGCGCCAGCAGCCTCGACAGGGTTCAGCCCCAGCATTTT,CASSLDRVQPQHF
-,TRBV4-1,TRBD2,TRBJ2-3,TGCGCCAGCAGCCAAGAGGGTTCTAGCGGGGGGGCCAGGGATACGCAGTATTTT,CASSQEGSSGGARDTQYF
-,TRBV2,-,TRBJ1-3,TGTGCCAGCAGTGAAGTTCCCCAGAAGAGCTCTGGAAACACCATATATTTT,CASSEVPQKSSGNTIYF
-,TRBV6-5,TRBD1,TRBJ1-4,TGTGCCAGCAAAGGACAGGGTGCTAATGAAAAACTGTTTTTT,CASKGQGANEKLFF
-,TRBV19,TRBD1,TRBJ2-2,TGTGCCGCCAGACACGACAGGGGCGGAAACACCGGGGAGCTGTTTTTT,CAARHDRGGNTGELFF
-,TRBV27,-,TRBJ1-6,TGTGCCAGCAGCGTAGGGGGAGGGAGCAATTCACCCCTCCACTTT,CASSVGGGSNSPLHF
-,TRBV5-1,-,TRBJ1-3,TGCGCCAGCAGCCTACAGGGAACCAACGCCCATTTT,CASSLQGTNAHF
-,TRBV19,-,TRBJ1-3,TGTGCCAGTAGTACCATTGGTGGAAACACCATATATTTT,CASSTIGGNTIYF
-,TRBV5-1,-,TRBJ1-5,TGCGCCAGCAGCTTAGGGACGAGGGAAAGCAATCAGCCCCAGCATTTT,CASSLGTRESNQPQHF
-,TRBV2,-,TRBJ2-6,TGTGCCAGCTCTCTAGGGGCCAACGTCCTGACTTTC,CASSLGANVLTF
-,TRBV6-6,-,TRBJ1-2,TGTGCCAGCAGTTACTCGAGGGAGGGCTACACCTTC,CASSYSREGYTF
-,TRBV2,-,TRBJ2-3,TGTGCCAGCAGTGTGGGGGGAACGCAGTATTTT,CASSVGGTQYF
-,TRBV19,-,TRBJ1-5,TGTGCCAGTAAAAACATAAACCCGAATCAGCCCCAGCATTTT,CASKNINPNQPQHF
few,TRBV2,TRBD1,TRBJ1-1,TGTGCCAGCAGTGCCTTGGGGGGACAGGTCGCTGAAGCTTTCTTT,CASSALGGQVAEAFF
medium-sized,TRBV7-2,-,TRBJ2-2,TGTGCCAGCAGCTTAGACAGGGGACTTCTCACCGGGGAGCTGTTTTTT,CASSLDRGLLTGELFF
-,TRBV6-5,-,TRBJ1-2,TGTGCCAGCAGTTACTGGGATGGCTACACCTTC,CASSYWDGYTF
-,TRBV19,-,TRBJ1-1,TGTGCCAGTAGTATCGGCAAGAACACTGAAGCTTTCTTT,CASSIGKNTEAFF
-,TRBV5-4,-,TRBJ2-5,TGTGCCAGCAGCTTGGGTGTGGCCCAGTACTTC,CASSLGVAQYF
-,TRBV19,-,TRBJ1-5,TGTGCCAGTAGTATAGATCACAGGGCGGGCAATCAGCCCCAGCATTTT,CASSIDHRAGNQPQHF
few,TRBV7-3,TRBD1,TRBJ2-3,TGTGCCAGCAGCTTAACTCCAATCAGGGGGCATCGCACAGATACGCAGTATTTT,CASSLTPIRGHRTDTQYF
-,TRBV14,-,TRBJ1-1,TGTGCCAGCAGCCAACAGATTATGAACACTGAAGCTTTCTTT,CASSQQIMNTEAFF
-,TRBV5-1,TRBD1,TRBJ1-4,TGCGCCAGCAGCTTGGGACAGGGTCAGAATGAAAAACTGTTTTTT,CASSLGQGQNEKLFF
-,TRBV5-1,-,TRBJ2-3,TGCGCCAGCAGCTTCTGGGGCAGCACAGATACGCAGTATTTT,CASSFWGSTDTQYF
-,TRBV10-2,TRBD1,TRBJ1-3,TGCGCCAGCAGTGCAGCGCCGGGACAGGACAGTAGATCGGGAAACACCATATATTTT,CASSAAPGQDSRSGNTIYF
-,TRBV6-1,TRBD1,TRBJ1-5,TGTGCCAGCAGAGGGACAGGGATAAAGCCCCAGCATTTT,CASRGTGIKPQHF
-,TRBV28,-,TRBJ1-5,TGTGCCAGCAGTGCGATTCAGCCCCAGCATTTT,CASSAIQPQHF
-,TRBV2,-,TRBJ1-6,TGTGCCAGCAGTGAATCATGGTTGGCTAATAATTCACCCCTCCACTTT,CASSESWLANNSPLHF
-,TRBV14,TRBD1,TRBJ1-4,TGTGCCAGCAGCCAAGCCTCAGACAGGGGTAATGAAAAACTGTTTTTT,CASSQASDRGNEKLFF
-,TRBV10-3,-,TRBJ2-3,TGTGCCACCAGCGAGAGCACAGATACGCAGTATTTT,CATSESTDTQYF
-,TRBV5-5,-,TRBJ2-1,TGTGCCAGCACCCCCCTCGGGGGGCCGTCCTACAATGAGCAGTTCTTC,CASTPLGGPSYNEQFF
-,TRBV12-5,-,TRBJ1-3,TGTGCTAGTGGTTTTGGGGTCTCTGGAAACACCATATATTTT,CASGFGVSGNTIYF
-,TRBV20-1,-,TRBJ1-2,TGCAGTGCTAGAGATCGCGGAGGCTACACCTTC,CSARDRGGYTF
-,TRBV6-1,TRBD2,TRBJ2-1,TGTGCCAGCAGTGGCAGACTAGCGGGGTCCTACAATGAGCAGTTCTTC,CASSGRLAGSYNEQFF
few,TRBV9,TRBD1,TRBJ1-2,TGTGCCAGCAAAGGGACAGGGTATTATTCTGGCTACACCTTC,CASKGTGYYSGYTF
-,TRBV6-5,TRBD1,TRBJ1-6,TGTGCCAGCAGTTACTCGCGGGACAGTAGAACACCCCTCCACTTT,CASSYSRDSRTPLHF
-,TRBV19,-,TRBJ1-6,TGTGCCAGTAACTACTTACAGGGCAATTCACCCCTCCACTTT,CASNYLQGNSPLHF
few,TRBV6-1,-,TRBJ1-2,TGTGCCAGCAGTGAAGCGTCCTGGGGCTATGGCTACACCTTC,CASSEASWGYGYTF
-,TRBV6-1,TRBD1,TRBJ1-1,TGTGCCATTACCAATGACGGGACAGCGAACACTGAAGCTTTCTTT,CAITNDGTANTEAFF
few,TRBV5-1,TRBD1,TRBJ2-6,TGCGCCAGCAGCTTGGAAGGGCAGGGGGCGAGACCTGGGGCCAACGTCCTGACTTTC,CASSLEGQGARPGANVLTF
-,TRBV2,TRBD1,TRBJ1-5,TGTGCCAGCAGTGAAACGTTGGGACAGGGGAATCAGCCCCAGCATTTT,CASSETLGQGNQPQHF
-,TRBV5-4,-,TRBJ1-1,TGTGCCAGCAGCTTGCCCACAGGGCTTACTGAAGCTTTCTTT,CASSLPTGLTEAFF
-,TRBV10-1,-,TRBJ2-2,TGCGCCAGCAGTGAGTCACACACCGGGGAGCTGTTTTTT,CASSESHTGELFF